A selection of T cell receptor beta chains follows, all from one sample in a study of T-cell reconstitution after alpha-beta-depleted transplantation in children. TCRdb ran MiXCR on the PCR reads and lists one entry per CDR3 protein. The table records 230,000 or so distinct CDR3 sequences, 9% to 10% of them present only once. The sample here was PBMCs from the stem cell graft donor, taken from the stem cell graft. The origin of the receptors is a human donor who donated a stem cell graft to a child with SCID. CDR3s include the opening cysteine and the closing phenylalanine or tryptophan. Each record gives: J gene, V gene, clone size, D gene, CDR3 DNA, CDR3 protein. D genes are given only for firm matches. Size is omitted from some rows. Given values are once, few, many or a class for expanded clones.

TRBJ1-5 | TRBV20-1 | few | - | TGCAGTGCTAGAGTTCCCGGCAGGCCCAAGGGGCCCCAGCATTTT | CSARVPGRPKGPQHF
TRBJ2-5 | TRBV5-1 | few | TRBD2 | TGCGCCAGCAGCGTGACTAGCGGGGGCCGAAGGGAGACCCAGTACTTC | CASSVTSGGRRETQYF
TRBJ1-6 | TRBV6-2/TRBV6-3 | many | TRBD1 | TGTGCCAGCAGTCGGGACAGCAATTATAATTCACCCCTCCACTTT | CASSRDSNYNSPLHF
TRBJ2-7 | TRBV5-1 | many | TRBD2 | TGCGCCAGCAGCCGCGGACTAGCGGGTTCGAGCTCCTACGAGCAGTACTTC | CASSRGLAGSSSYEQYF
TRBJ2-1 | TRBV7-2 | many | TRBD2 | TGTGCCAGCAGCAGCCAGGGACGGACTAGCTCCTACAATGAGCAGTTCTTC | CASSSQGRTSSYNEQFF
TRBJ2-7 | TRBV20-1 | many | TRBD2 | TGCAGTGCTAGCGCTAGCGGGGGGCTTAGCTCCTACGAGCAGTACTTC | CSASASGGLSSYEQYF
TRBJ1-1 | TRBV5-1 | many | - | TGCGCCAGCAGCGGAACAGGGCCCACTGAAGCTTTCTTT | CASSGTGPTEAFF
TRBJ1-1 | TRBV18 | - | - | TGTGCCAGCTCCCCGCTTCGGGGGCCTGAAGCTTTCTTT | CASSPLRGPEAFF
TRBJ2-2 | TRBV9 | many | - | TGTGCCAGCAGCGTAGCGGGACCCTCGAACACCGGGGAGCTGTTTTTT | CASSVAGPSNTGELFF
TRBJ1-2 | TRBV6-5 | many | - | TGTGCCAGCAGTTCTCAGACTGGCTACACCTTC | CASSSQTGYTF
TRBJ2-7 | TRBV12-3/TRBV12-4 | many | - | TGTGCCAGCAGTTACAGAAACATTCTCGAGCAGTACTTC | CASSYRNILEQYF
TRBJ1-2 | TRBV29-1 | few | - | TGCAGCGCCTTTGAGACAGGCATTCACTATGGCTACACCTTC | CSAFETGIHYGYTF
TRBJ2-3 | TRBV3-1 | many | - | TGTGCCAGCAGCCGTCGGACAGACCTGGATACGCAGTATTTT | CASSRRTDLDTQYF
TRBJ2-4 | TRBV18 | - | TRBD1 | TGTGCCAGCTCACCTGCCGGGACAGAATCAAACATTCAGTACTTC | CASSPAGTESNIQYF
TRBJ2-4 | TRBV6-1 | many | - | TGTGCCAGCAGTGCCCGGGAACAACTAGCCAAAAACATTCAGTACTTC | CASSAREQLAKNIQYF
TRBJ2-7 | TRBV20-1 | many | - | TGCAGTGCTGCGCCTTGGGGTTCCTACGAGCAGTACTTC | CSAAPWGSYEQYF
TRBJ1-2 | TRBV2 | few | TRBD1 | TGTGCCAGCTCACGCCGGGACAGGGGGCCTTATGGCTACACCTTC | CASSRRDRGPYGYTF
TRBJ1-1 | TRBV7-9 | many | - | TGTGCCAGCAGCGGTGGTACGGACACTGAAGCTTTCTTT | CASSGGTDTEAFF
TRBJ2-5 | TRBV20-1 | few | - | TGCTGTGCGCCTAAACTCGACACGGCGTCTGTAGAGACCCAGTACTTC | CCAPKLDTASVETQYF
TRBJ1-1 | TRBV20-1 | many | - | TGCAGTGCCGCGTCTGACACTGAAGCTTTCTTT | CSAASDTEAFF
TRBJ1-2 | TRBV15 | many | - | TGTGCCACCAGCAGAGGAACAGGAACTAACTATGGCTACACCTTC | CATSRGTGTNYGYTF
TRBJ2-3 | TRBV2 | many | TRBD2 | TGTGCAAGGACGGGACTAGCGGGTTCAGATACGCAGTATTTT | CARTGLAGSDTQYF
TRBJ2-1 | TRBV14 | few | - | TGTGCCAGCAGCCAAGGGCGGTCCAATGAGCAGTTCTTC | CASSQGRSNEQFF
TRBJ2-7 | TRBV5-1 | many | TRBD1 | TGCGCCAGCAGCCCGAGACAGGGTCTATCCACCGAGCAGTACTTC | CASSPRQGLSTEQYF
TRBJ2-5 | TRBV5-1 | many | - | TGCGCCAGCAGCACGAGAGTTTCCGGGTCCGGGGAGACCCAGTACTTC | CASSTRVSGSGETQYF
TRBJ1-1 | TRBV5-1 | many | - | TGCGCCAGCAGCTTGAGCGGGGGAGGCGGCACTGAAGCTTTCTTT | CASSLSGGGGTEAFF
TRBJ2-1 | TRBV18 | many | TRBD2 | TGTGCCAGCTCACCTACATTCGGGGGGGGCTCCTACAATGAGCAGTTCTTC | CASSPTFGGGSYNEQFF
TRBJ2-1 | TRBV18 | many | - | TGTGCCAGCTCACCACTAAGGGATGAGCAGTTCTTC | CASSPLRDEQFF
TRBJ2-1 | TRBV7-2 | many | - | TGTGCCAGCAGCTTAGTGGGCAGGACAAATGAGCAGTTCTTC | CASSLVGRTNEQFF
TRBJ2-7 | TRBV5-6 | many | - | TGTGCCAGCAGCCTACAGGGGGGGGACTACGAGCAGTACTTC | CASSLQGGDYEQYF
TRBJ2-5 | TRBV24-1 | many | TRBD1 | TGTGCCACCAGTGATCAACCGACAGGGGTGGAGACCCAGTACTTC | CATSDQPTGVETQYF
TRBJ1-6 | TRBV10-3 | many | - | TGTGCCATCTCCACCCAGGAAGAATCACCCCTCCACTTT | CAISTQEESPLHF
TRBJ1-1 | TRBV6-6 | many | - | TGTGCCAGCAGTCGGGCCACGAACACTGAAGCTTTCTTT | CASSRATNTEAFF
TRBJ1-6 | TRBV7-2 | - | - | TGTGCCAGCAGCTCAGCCCAAGGGCCCAGGAGCTCCTATAATTCACCCCTCCACTTT | CASSSAQGPRSSYNSPLHF
TRBJ1-5 | TRBV5-1 | many | - | TGCGCCAGCAGCCCCCTTGGCGGCACGGAGCCCCAGCATTTT | CASSPLGGTEPQHF
TRBJ1-1 | TRBV10-3 | - | - | TGTGCCATCACCCGAGGGGTTGGGAACACTGAAGCTTTCTTT | CAITRGVGNTEAFF
TRBJ2-3 | TRBV15 | many | - | TGTGCCACCAGCAGCGAATACAGGGCGAGGCAGTATTTT | CATSSEYRARQYF
TRBJ1-3 | TRBV6-1 | many | TRBD1 | TGTGCCAGCAGTGAATCGGGAGCGACAGGGGCACAAAACACCATATATTTT | CASSESGATGAQNTIYF
TRBJ2-1 | TRBV20-1 | many | - | TGCAGTGCGATACACGACCAAACAACCGGCAGGGAGCAGTTCTTC | CSAIHDQTTGREQFF
TRBJ1-6 | TRBV5-1 | many | - | TGCGCCAGCACCGCTAGTGGTGGGGGTAATTCACCCCTCCACTTT | CASTASGGGNSPLHF
TRBJ1-1 | TRBV6-5 | many | TRBD1 | TGTGCCAGCAGTTCCGGACAGGGGGGCACTGAAGCTTTCTTT | CASSSGQGGTEAFF
TRBJ2-3 | TRBV20-1 | many | - | TGCAGTGCTAGAGCAGGGCCTAGCACAGATACGCAGTATTTT | CSARAGPSTDTQYF
TRBJ2-3 | TRBV7-2 | many | TRBD2 | TGTGCCAGCAGCTTATCGATCCGACGAGGCGGGGGGGTCACAGATACGCAGTATTTT | CASSLSIRRGGGVTDTQYF